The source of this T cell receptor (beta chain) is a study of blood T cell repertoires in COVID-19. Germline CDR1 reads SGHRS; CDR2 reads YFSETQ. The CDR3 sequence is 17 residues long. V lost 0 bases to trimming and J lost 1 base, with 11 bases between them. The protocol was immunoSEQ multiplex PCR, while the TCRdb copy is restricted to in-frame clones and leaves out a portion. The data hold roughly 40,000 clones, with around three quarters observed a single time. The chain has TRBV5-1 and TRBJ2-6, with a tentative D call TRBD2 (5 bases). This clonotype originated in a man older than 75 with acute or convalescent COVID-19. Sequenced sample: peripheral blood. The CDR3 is CASSLAGMISGANVLTF. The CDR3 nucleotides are TGCGCCAGCAGCTTGGCCGGGATGATTTCTGGGGCCAACGTCCTGACTTTC.